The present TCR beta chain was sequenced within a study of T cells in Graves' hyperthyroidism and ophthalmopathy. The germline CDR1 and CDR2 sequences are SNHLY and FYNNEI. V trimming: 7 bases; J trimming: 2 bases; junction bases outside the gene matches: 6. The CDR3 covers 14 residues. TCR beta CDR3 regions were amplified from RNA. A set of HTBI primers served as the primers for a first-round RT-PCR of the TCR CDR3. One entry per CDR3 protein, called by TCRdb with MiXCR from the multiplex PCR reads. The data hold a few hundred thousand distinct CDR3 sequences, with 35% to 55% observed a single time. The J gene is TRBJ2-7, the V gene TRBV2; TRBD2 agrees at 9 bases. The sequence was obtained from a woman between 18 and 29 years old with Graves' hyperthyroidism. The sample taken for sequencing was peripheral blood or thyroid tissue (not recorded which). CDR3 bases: TGTGCCAGCATGCCGACTAGCGGACCCTACGAGCAGTACTTC. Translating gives CASMPTSGPYEQYF. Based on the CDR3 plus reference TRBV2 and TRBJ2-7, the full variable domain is EPEVTQTPSHQVTQMGQEVILRCVPISNHLYFYWYRQILGQKVEFLVSFYNNEISEKSEIFDDQFSVERPDGSNFTLKIRSTKLEDSAMYFCASMPTSGPYEQYFGPGTRLTVT.